This is a list of T cell receptor beta chains from one sample in a study of cytomegalovirus exposure and HLA in healthy donors. Only in-frame clones appear in the TCRdb table, and some are missing; sequencing was by immunoSEQ multiplex PCR. The sample has about 150,000 clones, 84% seen once. The material sequenced was PBMCs. The receptors were gathered from a man aged 45-60 years in good health and CMV-seropositive. CDR3s include the opening cysteine and the closing phenylalanine or tryptophan. The order of the fields is clone size, V gene, CDR3 length, D gene, J gene, CDR3 protein, CDR3 DNA. D genes are given only for firm matches. Only part of the rows carry a size: once, few, many, or a class if the clone is expanded.

>NA|TRBV7-8|14|NA|TRBJ1-1
CASRTGPMNTEAFF
TGTGCCAGCAGGACAGGCCCCATGAACACTGAAGCTTTCTTT
>NA|TRBV7-8|15|TRBD1|TRBJ1-1
CASSSRDRVNTEAFF
TGTGCCAGCAGCTCCCGGGACAGGGTAAACACTGAAGCTTTCTTT
>NA|TRBV5-1|15|TRBD1|TRBJ2-2
CASSYGQGTGGELFF
TGCGCCAGCAGTTATGGACAGGGAACGGGCGGGGAGCTGTTTTTT
>NA|TRBV6-5|14|NA|TRBJ1-4
CASSIEGLAEKLFF
TGTGCCAGCAGCATCGAGGGTCTAGCAGAAAAACTGTTTTTT
>NA|TRBV2|15|NA|TRBJ1-6
CASSPSGTGHSPLHF
TGTGCCAGCAGTCCTAGCGGAACAGGACATTCACCCCTCCACTTT
>NA|TRBV19|15|TRBD1|TRBJ1-3
CASSTQTGTGNTIYF
TGTGCCAGTAGTACCCAGACAGGGACTGGGAACACCATATATTTT
>few|TRBV5-1|15|NA|TRBJ2-3
CASSSEGGAVDTQYF
TGCGCCAGCAGTTCGGAGGGGGGGGCCGTAGATACGCAGTATTTT
>NA|TRBV6-1|13|NA|TRBJ2-5
CASSVHTEAAQYF
TGTGCCAGCAGTGTTCATACCGAGGCGGCCCAGTACTTC
>NA|TRBV29-1|13|NA|TRBJ1-1
CSVVEGLNTEAFF
TGCAGCGTTGTAGAGGGCCTGAACACTGAAGCTTTCTTT
>NA|TRBV19|17|TRBD1|TRBJ1-1
CASSPIDRGKTNTEAFF
TGTGCCAGTAGTCCGATCGACAGGGGGAAGACGAACACTGAAGCTTTCTTT
>NA|TRBV6-5|15|TRBD1|TRBJ1-5
CASRRQGAINQPQHF
TGTGCCAGCAGGAGACAGGGGGCGATCAATCAGCCCCAGCATTTT
>NA|TRBV29-1|17|TRBD2|TRBJ2-3
CSVDGLAGGPGTDTQYF
TGCAGCGTGGACGGACTAGCGGGAGGGCCTGGCACAGATACGCAGTATTTT
>few|TRBV6-6|15|NA|TRBJ2-3
CASRNEGGGPDTQYF
TGTGCCAGCCGTAATGAAGGGGGGGGCCCCGATACGCAGTATTTT
>NA|TRBV5-6|13|NA|TRBJ1-2
CASSFKGGYGYTF
TGTGCCAGCAGCTTCAAGGGAGGCTATGGCTACACCTTC
>NA|TRBV7-8|13|NA|TRBJ2-7
CASSLAPGYEQYF
TGTGCCAGCAGCTTAGCGCCGGGCTACGAGCAGTACTTC
>once|TRBV7-3|13|NA|TRBJ1-3
CASSLDRQNTIYF
TGTGCCAGCAGCCTTGACAGGCAAAACACCATATATTTT
>NA|TRBV7-3|15|TRBD1|TRBJ1-2
CASSPRDRDHGGYTF
TGTGCCAGCAGCCCGCGGGACAGGGATCATGGTGGCTACACCTTC
>NA|TRBV18|14|NA|TRBJ1-6
CASSLRTDNSPLHF
TGTGCCAGCTCACTCCGGACAGATAATTCACCCCTCCACTTT
>once|TRBV18|14|NA|TRBJ2-2
CASSPGENTGELFF
TGTGCCAGCTCACCCGGGGAAAACACCGGGGAGCTGTTTTTT
>NA|TRBV4-2|15|TRBD1|TRBJ1-2
CASSQGPGQGYGYTF
TGTGCCAGCAGCCAAGGTCCCGGACAGGGCTATGGCTACACCTTC
>NA|TRBV6-1|14|TRBD2|TRBJ2-1
CASSDREGWNEQFF
TGTGCCAGCAGTGACCGGGAGGGATGGAATGAGCAGTTCTTC
>few|TRBV14|18|NA|TRBJ1-3
CASSQEGGLISRGNTIYF
TGTGCCAGCAGCCAAGAAGGAGGACTTATCAGCCGCGGAAACACCATATATTTT
>NA|TRBV7-8|19|NA|TRBJ2-6
CASSRMSRQAFSGANGLTF
TGTGCCAGCAGCCGGATGTCCCGACAGGCCTTCTCTGGGGCCAACGGCCTGACTTTC
>NA|TRBV5-4|13|NA|TRBJ2-1
CASSLRDYNEQFF
TGTGCCAGCAGCCTCAGGGATTACAATGAGCAGTTCTTC
>NA|TRBV15|15|NA|TRBJ2-2
CATRGGGGGTGELFF
TGTGCCACCCGTGGCGGTGGTGGCGGCACCGGGGAGCTGTTTTTT
>few|TRBV11-2|17|TRBD2|TRBJ2-1
CASSFLPRLAGGSEQFF
TGTGCCAGCAGCTTCCTCCCCCGACTAGCGGGAGGGAGTGAGCAGTTCTTC
>NA|TRBV7-9|15|NA|TRBJ1-2
CASSFLERNIDGYTF
TGTGCCAGCAGCTTCCTCGAGAGGAATATCGATGGCTACACCTTC
>NA|TRBV28|12|TRBD1|TRBJ2-7
CATGQGFYEQYF
TGTGCCACGGGACAGGGGTTCTACGAGCAGTACTTC
>NA|TRBV27|13|NA|TRBJ2-7
CASRGPTGPEQYF
TGTGCCAGCAGGGGGCCTACAGGGCCCGAGCAGTACTTC
>NA|TRBV6-6|13|TRBD1|TRBJ1-1
CAGLGTGGTEAFF
TGTGCCGGCCTTGGGACAGGGGGCACTGAAGCTTTCTTT
>NA|TRBV4-2|16|NA|TRBJ1-1
CASSSFSQGTNTEAFF
TGTGCCAGCAGCTCTTTCTCCCAGGGAACTAACACTGAAGCTTTCTTT
>NA|TRBV6-1|15|TRBD1|TRBJ1-3
CASRTGQGAGNTIYF
TGTGCCAGCAGGACCGGACAGGGGGCTGGAAACACCATATATTTT
>NA|TRBV18|17|TRBD2|TRBJ2-3
CASSPLRTSGNTDTQYF
TGTGCCAGCTCACCCCTACGAACTAGCGGGAATACAGATACGCAGTATTTT
>NA|TRBV5-1|13|NA|TRBJ2-3
CASSLEFGDTQYF
TGCGCCAGCAGCTTGGAATTCGGAGATACGCAGTATTTT
>NA|TRBV5-1|13|NA|TRBJ2-7
CASSLAGVNEQYF
TGCGCCAGCAGCTTGGCAGGGGTAAACGAGCAGTACTTC
>once|TRBV30|14|TRBD1|TRBJ1-2
CAWSGTGSVYGYTF
TGTGCCTGGAGTGGGACAGGGAGTGTTTATGGCTACACCTTC
>few|TRBV7-9|16|NA|TRBJ1-6
CASSLGQGFYNSPLHF
TGTGCCAGCAGCTTGGGGCAGGGGTTCTATAATTCACCCCTCCACTTT
>NA|TRBV6-6|14|TRBD1|TRBJ1-1
CASTRQGAGTEAFF
TGTGCCAGCACAAGACAGGGGGCGGGCACTGAAGCTTTCTTT
>NA|TRBV19|14|TRBD1|TRBJ1-1
CASSPGTVGTEAFF
TGTGCCAGTAGCCCCGGGACAGTAGGAACTGAAGCTTTCTTT
>NA|TRBV25-1|15|TRBD2|TRBJ2-1
CASSILAGVDNEQFF
TGTGCCAGCAGTATCCTAGCGGGAGTAGACAATGAGCAGTTCTTC
>NA|TRBV14|17|TRBD2|TRBJ2-2
CASSQAGLAVNTGELFF
TGTGCCAGCAGCCAAGCGGGGCTAGCGGTGAACACCGGGGAGCTGTTTTTT
>NA|TRBV19|13|TRBD1|TRBJ1-4
CASSLAGGEKLFF
TGTGCCAGTAGTTTAGCAGGGGGCGAAAAACTGTTTTTT
>NA|TRBV6-5|15|TRBD1|TRBJ2-7
CASRRGQGSSYEQYF
TGTGCCAGCAGACGAGGACAGGGAAGCTCCTACGAGCAGTACTTC
>NA|TRBV14|18|NA|TRBJ1-1
CASSQLLIGLGGATEAFF
TGTGCCAGCAGCCAACTCCTTATAGGGCTCGGCGGGGCCACTGAAGCTTTCTTT
>NA|TRBV2|16|TRBD2|TRBJ2-5
CASSENSSGRTETQYF
TGTGCCAGCAGTGAGAACTCTAGCGGGAGGACGGAGACCCAGTACTTC
>NA|TRBV28|16|TRBD1|TRBJ2-1
CASSQLGQGPSGEQFF
TGTGCCAGCAGTCAACTAGGACAGGGGCCCTCGGGTGAGCAGTTCTTC
>NA|TRBV5-4|14|NA|TRBJ2-7
CASSLAGSSYEQYF
TGTGCCAGCAGCTTGGCCGGGAGCTCCTACGAGCAGTACTTC
>NA|TRBV4-1|15|TRBD2|TRBJ2-3
CASSQVAGGDDTQYF
TGCGCCAGCAGCCAAGTAGCGGGAGGTGATGATACGCAGTATTTT
>NA|TRBV25-1|16|TRBD2|TRBJ2-2
CASRRTSGSGTGELFF
TGTGCCAGCCGAAGGACTAGCGGGAGTGGCACCGGGGAGCTGTTTTTT
>NA|TRBV9|13|NA|TRBJ1-1
CASSPRGGTEAFF
TGTGCCAGCAGCCCCCGTGGGGGGACTGAAGCTTTCTTT
>NA|TRBV6-1|12|NA|TRBJ1-1
CASNSGLTEAFF
TGTGCCAGCAATTCGGGACTGACTGAAGCTTTCTTT
>NA|TRBV18|14|TRBD1|TRBJ1-2
CASSRGTGGYGYTF
TGTGCCAGCTCCCGCGGGACAGGAGGGTATGGCTACACCTTC
>NA|TRBV10-3|16|TRBD2|TRBJ2-1
CAISESPAGGYNEQFF
TGTGCCATCAGTGAGTCACCGGCGGGGGGCTACAATGAGCAGTTCTTC
>few|TRBV11-2|16|TRBD2|TRBJ2-1
CASSRILSGRYNEQFF
TGTGCCAGCAGCCGAATCCTTAGCGGGCGGTACAATGAGCAGTTCTTC
>NA|TRBV19|14|TRBD1|TRBJ1-3
CASSQGVAGNTIYF
TGTGCCAGTAGTCAGGGGGTTGCTGGAAACACCATATATTTT
>NA|TRBV7-9|14|NA|TRBJ1-4
CASSLARTEEKLFF
TGTGCCAGCAGCTTAGCGCGCACCGAAGAAAAACTGTTTTTT
>NA|TRBV11-3|14|TRBD1|TRBJ1-4
CASSSDRGSEKLFF
TGTGCCAGCAGCTCTGACAGGGGTTCTGAAAAACTGTTTTTT
>NA|TRBV6-5|14|NA|TRBJ1-3
CASSYSGSGNTIYF
TGTGCCAGCAGTTACTCCGGTTCTGGAAACACCATATATTTT
>NA|TRBV21-1|15|NA|TRBJ2-2
CASSRTDRNTGELFF
TGTGCCAGCAGCAGAACAGACAGGAACACCGGGGAGCTGTTTTTT